The 17 T cell receptor beta chains given below trace back to one sample, sequenced in a study of beta chain features in type 1 diabetes. Study observations and caveats: Within each of all four CD4+ subsets, Type 1 diabetes patients had TCRB CDR3s that were moderately but significantly shorter.

The antigens these receptors bind are not known. The isolated RNA, all of it, was reverse transcribed, so expressed TCRB transcripts were what got sequenced. Using immunoSEQ multiplex PCR, the repertoire was profiled, and TCRdb retains in-frame clones only, with some absent. The repertoire includes about 640,000 clones, approximately 13% of them detected once, and approximately 0.11% sits in the top ten. Sequences were obtained from naive CD4+ T cells from blood. The receptors were sampled from a man younger than 45 with type 1 diabetes.

This clone has just a few counts. The rearrangement joins TRBV10-3 to TRBJ1-3; no clear D gene. The V and J ends lost 7 bases and 6 bases respectively, with 13 bases between them. Germline CDR1 ENHRY, CDR2 SYGVKD. The CDR3 contains 13 residues. The CDR3 sequence: CAITDIIENTIYF. The DNA of the CDR3 is TGTGCCATCACCGATATCATCGAAAACACCATATATTTT.

This clone has just a few counts. J is TRBJ1-1 and V is TRBV11-3; 7 nucleotides match TRBD1. The CDR3 has 14 residues. J was trimmed by 2 bases and V by 4 bases; bases with no gene match: 4. Looked up from germline, CDR1 is SGHNT and CDR2 is YENEEA. CDR3 in DNA: TGTGCCAGCAGCTCGTGGGACAGTAACACTGAAGCTTTCTTT. Translated, it gives CASSSWDSNTEAFF.

The table lists this clone with a few counts. V usage is TRBV6-5 and J usage is TRBJ2-3; D might be TRBD1 (6 bases). Trimming pared 6 bases from V and 0 bases from J, leaving 10 bases between. The germline gives CDR1 MNHEY, CDR2 SVGAGI. CDR3 size: 14 residues. The DNA of the CDR3 is TGTGCCAGCAGCCATGGACAGAGCACAGATACGCAGTATTTT. Translated, it gives CASSHGQSTDTQYF.

This clone showed up just a few times. The J gene is TRBJ2-5, the V gene TRBV9; D is undetermined. CDR1 is SGDLS, CDR2 YYNGEE, per germline. This CDR3 contains 13 residues. Between the trimmed V and J ends, which lost 6 bases and 5 bases, there was a span of 14 bases. Here the CDR3 reads CASTRPPSETQYF. In nucleotides, the CDR3 is TGTGCCAGCACCAGACCCCCATCGGAGACCCAGTACTTC.

The rearrangement uses TRBV5-4 and TRBJ2-2, with 7 positions matching TRBD1. V shed 3 bases and J 1 base; nucleotides not matched to a gene: 6. Germline V CDR1 and CDR2: SGHNT, YYREEE (reference sequence). The CDR3 has 16 residues. The chain's CDR3 is CASSSPGQRNTGELFF. CDR3 coding DNA: TGTGCCAGCAGCTCCCCGGGACAGAGGAACACCGGGGAGCTGTTTTTT.

The chain has TRBV10-3 and TRBJ2-7, with TRBD1 identical over 10 bases. V lost 4 bases, J lost 2 bases, and 5 bases stayed unmatched. There are 15 residues in the CDR3. Germline V gene lookup returns CDR1 ENHRY and CDR2 SYGVKD. In DNA, the CDR3 is TGTGCCATCAGTGGGCCGGGACAGGGGCCCTACGAGCAGTACTTC. Encoded protein: CAISGPGQGPYEQYF.

This rearrangement joins TRBV10-3 to TRBJ1-4, with D hard to call. Germline lookup yields CDR1 ENHRY and CDR2 SYGVKD. The V end lost 5 bases, the J end lost 6 bases, and 13 bases lay between the germline ends. This CDR3 spans 14 amino acids. CDR3 nucleotides: TGTGCCATCAGTCGAGGAGGTGGGGATGAAAAACTGTTTTTT. Translation: CAISRGGGDEKLFF.

This clone has more than one count but fewer than ten. The chain recombines TRBV9 with TRBJ1-1; D remains ambiguous. The germline V and J ends were trimmed by 0 bases and 4 bases, with 10 bases remaining between them. CDR3 length: 14 amino acids. CDR1 is SGDLS and CDR2 is YYNGEE in the germline V gene. The CDR3 nucleotides are TGTGCCAGCAGCGTAGTTGGGGAGAGCACTGAAGCTTTCTTT. Residues: CASSVVGESTEAFF.

The J gene is TRBJ1-2, the V gene TRBV13; D may be TRBD1 (6 bases). The length of the CDR3 is 14 residues. Germline V lookup: CDR1 PRHDT, CDR2 FYEKMQ (reference sequence). V was shortened by 5 bases and J by 6 bases, with 16 bases between the two germline ends. CDR3 in DNA: TGTGCCAGCAGCCGGCAACAGGGTCTACATGGCTACACCTTC. It codes for CASSRQQGLHGYTF.

Concerning this clone itself: At the DNA level, this CDR3 is encoded by other sequences in the same sample as well. The rearrangement links TRBV28 to TRBJ2-7, with 10 bases matching TRBD1. Germline V gene sequence: CDR1 MDHEN, CDR2 SYDVKM. J gave up 4 bases and V 2 bases, and 2 bases lay outside the gene matches. The CDR3 loop spans 14 amino acids. In nucleotides, the CDR3 is TGTGCCAGCAGTTTAGGACAGGGGGGTTACGAGCAGTACTTC. Amino acids: CASSLGQGGYEQYF.

This clone was seen a few times. This sample includes further DNA sequences coding for the same CDR3. The J gene is TRBJ2-1, the V gene TRBV28; no reliable D call. CDR3 size: 11 residues. The ends were cut back, 4 bases at V and 5 bases at J, with 3 bases in the middle. CDR1 MDHEN and CDR2 SYDVKM come from the germline V gene. The CDR3 here is CASSSNNEQFF. CDR3 DNA sequence: TGTGCCAGCAGTTCCAACAATGAGCAGTTCTTC.

The gene calls are TRBV4-2 and TRBJ1-3; no firm D call. Trimming took 0 bases from V and 0 from J, leaving 12 bases between them. This CDR3 is built from 17 residues. Germline V gene lookup returns CDR1 LGHNA and CDR2 YNFKEQ. CDR3 residues: CASSQETPYSSGNTIYF. For the CDR3, the DNA is TGTGCCAGCAGCCAAGAAACACCATACAGCTCTGGAAACACCATATATTTT.

This clone was observed a few times. This rearrangement joins TRBV4-3 to TRBJ2-3; D unresolved. CDR1 and CDR2 from the germline V gene are LGHNA and YSLEER. The CDR3 has 14 residues. The V and J ends lost 0 bases and 12 bases respectively, with 16 bases between them. CDR3 loop: CASSQDKATPVQYF. CDR3 DNA: TGCGCCAGCAGCCAAGATAAGGCGACTCCAGTTCAGTATTTT.

This clone was seen a handful of times. The chain recombines TRBV4-2 with TRBJ2-1; 8 bases fit TRBD2. The V gene's germline CDR1 is LGHNA and CDR2 YNFKEQ. There are 17 residues in the CDR3. V shed 4 bases, J shed 2 bases, and the junction held 10 bases outside the gene matches. The CDR3 DNA sequence: TGTGCCAGCAGCCTAGTGGAACTAGCGGACACCTACAATGAGCAGTTCTTC. Amino acid sequence: CASSLVELADTYNEQFF.

There are a few counts of this clone. DNA for the CDR3: TGTGCCAGCAGCTCGGACAGGTCTGGAAACACCATATATTTT. Translation: CASSSDRSGNTIYF. The V and J genes are TRBV7-9 and TRBJ1-3; 7 bases are a match to TRBD1. This CDR3 comprises 14 residues. Germline V gene data show CDR1 as SEHNR and CDR2 as FQNEAQ (reference sequence). V gave up 4 bases and J gave up 1 base; unmatched junction bases: 1.

This clone was observed a handful of times. V and J are TRBV7-2 and TRBJ1-6; D is undetermined. V was shortened by 5 bases and J by 1 base, with 6 bases between the two germline ends. Per germline, CDR1 SGHTA and CDR2 FQGNSA. This CDR3 comprises 14 residues. The DNA of the CDR3 is TGTGCCAGCAGCGGACGGTCCTATAATTCACCCCTCCACTTT. As protein: CASSGRSYNSPLHF.

This clone was counted between two and nine times. This chain uses TRBV30 with TRBJ2-5; D is uncertain. CDR1 and CDR2 from the germline V gene are GTSNPN and SVGIG (reference sequence). The CDR3 has 15 amino acids. V gave up 3 bases and J gave up 0 bases, with 14 bases separating them. CDR3 sequence reads: CAWRANQAYQETQYF. The CDR3 region has the DNA TGTGCCTGGAGAGCGAACCAGGCGTACCAAGAGACCCAGTACTTC.